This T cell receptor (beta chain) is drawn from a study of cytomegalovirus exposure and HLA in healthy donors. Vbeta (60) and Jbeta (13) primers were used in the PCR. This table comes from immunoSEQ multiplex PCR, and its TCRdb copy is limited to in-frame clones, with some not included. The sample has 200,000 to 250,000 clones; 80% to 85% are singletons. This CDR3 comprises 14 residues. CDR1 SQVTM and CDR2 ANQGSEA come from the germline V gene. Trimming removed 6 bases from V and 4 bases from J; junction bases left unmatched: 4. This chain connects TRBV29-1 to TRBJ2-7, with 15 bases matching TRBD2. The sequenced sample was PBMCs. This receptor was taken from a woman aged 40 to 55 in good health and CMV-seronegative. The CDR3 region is CSVGLAGGFYEQYF. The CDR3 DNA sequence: TGCAGCGTCGGACTAGCGGGAGGGTTTTACGAGCAGTACTTC.